This record covers a single TCR beta chain. What it recognizes is unknown. Stated treatment: oral pan-JAK inhibitor, 5-10 mg twice daily. Sequencing relied on a cDNA template that was reverse transcribed from extracted RNA. Data came from immunoSEQ multiplex PCR; TCRdb stores just in-frame clones and leaves some out. The table has about 200,000 clones, less than 65% seen once; the top ten hold approximately 0.93%. This specimen belongs to a study of CD8+ T cells in alopecia areata. Study-level findings and limits: Under tofacitinib, fewer expanded CD8+ clones appeared among the top 100 scalp clones.

From germline, CDR1 is GTSNPN and CDR2 SVGIG (reference sequence). The CDR3 covers 13 residues. Germline trimming cut 3 bases from V and 5 bases from J; bases unmatched to any gene: 6. Sequences were derived from CD4+ T cells sorted from blood, sampled at week 24, from a patient treated with tofacitinib. The chain combines TRBV30 with TRBJ2-5; TRBD1 agrees at 7 bases. The TCR comes from a human donor with alopecia areata. Here the CDR3 DNA reads TGTGCCTGGAGAGGGACAGTTTCGGAGACCCAGTACTTC. Translation gives CAWRGTVSETQYF.